A selection of T cell receptor beta chains follows, all from one sample in a study of TIL therapy for anti-PD-1-resistant metastatic lung cancer. The repertoire was sequenced with immunoSEQ multiplex PCR; TCRdb's copy has only in-frame clones and lacks some. The table has over 15,000 clones, 70% to 85% seen once. The sequenced sample was blood, obtained at baseline. The source of these receptors is a person between 25 and 79 years old with non-small cell lung cancer. CDR3s include the opening cysteine and the closing phenylalanine or tryptophan. A D gene is named only where the DNA matches it firmly. Only some rows state a clone size, as once, few, many or a class for expanded clones.

size	D	V	J	CDR3	DNA
once	.	TRBV5-4	TRBJ1-2	CASSSPRESDYGYTF	TGTGCCAGCAGCTCGCCGAGGGAATCCGACTATGGCTACACCTTC
once	.	TRBV7-3	TRBJ2-1	CASSLISGRALSYNEQFF	TGTGCCAGCAGCTTAATAAGTGGCAGGGCGCTCTCCTACAATGAGCAGTTCTTC
.	TRBD2	TRBV7-9	TRBJ2-3	CASSWDYPNIQYF	TGTGCCAGCAGTTGGGACTATCCAAATATTCAGTATTTT
.	TRBD2	TRBV13	TRBJ2-3	CASSLDGGVTDTQYF	TGTGCCAGCAGCTTAGACGGGGGGGTTACAGATACGCAGTATTTT
.	TRBD2	TRBV5-1	TRBJ2-1	CASSFLTSGENEQFF	TGCGCCAGCAGCTTTCTAACTAGCGGGGAAAATGAGCAGTTCTTC
few	.	TRBV9	TRBJ2-7	CASSGTDPQQYF	TGTGCCAGCAGCGGAACAGATCCCCAGCAGTACTTC
.	.	TRBV2	TRBJ1-1	CASRRGNTEAFF	TGTGCCAGCAGGAGGGGGAACACTGAAGCTTTCTTT
.	.	TRBV21-1	TRBJ2-4	CASRKGRGLFNIQYF	TGTGCCAGCAGGAAGGGGCGGGGGCTTTTTAACATTCAGTACTTC
.	TRBD2	TRBV5-1	TRBJ2-3	CASSLGTSGDTDTQYF	TGCGCCAGCAGCCTGGGAACTAGCGGGGACACAGATACGCAGTATTTT
.	TRBD2	TRBV6-6	TRBJ2-7	CASSRGVPSYEQYF	TGTGCCAGTTCCCGGGGGGTCCCCTCCTACGAGCAGTACTTC
.	.	TRBV29-1	TRBJ2-3	CSVVGVGTDTQYF	TGCAGCGTTGTCGGGGTTGGGACAGATACGCAGTATTTT
.	.	TRBV25-1	TRBJ1-5	CASSEQGLSNQPQHF	TGTGCCAGCAGTGAACAGGGTCTAAGCAATCAGCCCCAGCATTTT
.	TRBD2	TRBV6-4	TRBJ2-3	CASSLAGATDTQYF	TGTGCCAGCAGTCTAGCGGGGGCCACAGATACGCAGTATTTT
.	TRBD2	TRBV19	TRBJ2-1	CASSIGSGGAFEQFF	TGTGCCAGTAGTATAGGTAGCGGGGGGGCGTTTGAGCAGTTCTTC
once	.	TRBV28	TRBJ1-3	CASSRGERGNTIYF	TGTGCCAGCAGCCGCGGGGAGCGAGGAAACACCATATATTTT
.	.	TRBV6-5	TRBJ1-1	CASSYSGITEAFF	TGTGCCAGCAGTTACTCAGGGATCACTGAAGCTTTCTTT
.	.	TRBV5-6	TRBJ2-6	CASSLHSGANVLTF	TGTGCCAGCAGCCTACACTCTGGGGCCAACGTCCTGACTTTC
once	.	TRBV5-6	TRBJ2-1	CASSPDHYNEQFF	TGTGCCAGCAGCCCCGACCATTACAATGAGCAGTTCTTC
.	TRBD1	TRBV6-5	TRBJ1-2	CASSPGTDLDYGYTF	TGTGCCAGCAGTCCCGGGACAGATTTAGACTATGGCTACACCTTC
.	.	TRBV6-5	TRBJ1-1	CASAGVASEAFF	TGTGCCAGCGCAGGGGTGGCATCTGAAGCTTTCTTT
.	.	TRBV6-1	TRBJ1-6	CASSEGADSTLALHF	TGTGCCAGCAGTGAAGGTGCGGACAGTACCCTCGCCCTCCACTTT
.	.	TRBV2	TRBJ1-2	CASSEAETGPWAF	TGTGCCAGCAGTGAAGCCGAAACAGGCCCCTGGGCCTTC
.	TRBD1	TRBV5-1	TRBJ2-7	CASSVTGGSSYEQYF	TGCGCCAGCAGCGTTACAGGGGGTTCCTCCTACGAGCAGTACTTC